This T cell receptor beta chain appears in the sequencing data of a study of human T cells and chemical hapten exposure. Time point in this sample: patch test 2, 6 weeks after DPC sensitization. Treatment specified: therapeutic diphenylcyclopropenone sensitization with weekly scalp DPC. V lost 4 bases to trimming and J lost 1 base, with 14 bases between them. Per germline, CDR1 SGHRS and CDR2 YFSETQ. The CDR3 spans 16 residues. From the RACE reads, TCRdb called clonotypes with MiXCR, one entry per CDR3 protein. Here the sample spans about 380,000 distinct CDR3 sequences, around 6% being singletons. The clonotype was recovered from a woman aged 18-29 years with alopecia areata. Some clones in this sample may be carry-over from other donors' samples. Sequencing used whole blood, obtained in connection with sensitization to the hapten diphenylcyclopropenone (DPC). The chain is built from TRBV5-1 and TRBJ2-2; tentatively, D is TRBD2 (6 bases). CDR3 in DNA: TGCGCCAGCAGCGTAACGGAGGGGTTGAACACCGGGGAGCTGTTTTTT. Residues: CASSVTEGLNTGELFF.